The 25 T cell receptor beta chains reported below all come from one sample, sequenced in a study of CD8+ T cells in alopecia areata. Once RNA had been extracted, it was reverse transcribed into cDNA to act as the sequencing template. Measured with immunoSEQ multiplex PCR; TCRdb has only the in-frame clones, and not every one. Recorded here are over 100,000 clones, none singletons. Sequences were obtained from lesional skin. These receptors were obtained from a C3H/HeJ mouse with alopecia areata. The mouse line has the MHC haplotype H2-k.

This clone was recorded a few times. All gene names here are mouse names. The read finishes 4 residues shy of the CDR3 end, and the germline J gene is used to complete it. The genes are TRBV13-3 and TRBJ2-2, with TRBD1 as a possible D gene (5 bases). With 3 bases removed from V and 0 bases from J, the gap between germline ends came to 9 bases. This CDR3 spans 15 amino acids. Per germline, CDR1 NNHDY and CDR2 SYVADS. The CDR3 protein is CASSGTGSNTGQLYF. CDR3 DNA, as far as it was read: TGTGCCAGCAGTGGAACAGGCTCAAACACCGGG.

This clone was counted only a few times. Each gene name is a mouse one. The read ends 4 residues before the CDR3 terminus; that terminus is restored from the germline J gene. The chain recombines TRBV1 with TRBJ1-4; no reliable D call. The ends were cut back, 0 bases at V and 3 bases at J, with 5 bases in the middle. From germline, CDR1 is NSQYPW and CDR2 LRSPGD (reference sequence). This CDR3 is 14 amino acids long. The part of the CDR3 DNA that was read is TGCACCTGCAGTGCAGATAAGGCCAACGAA. It translates to CTCSADKANE. From start to end, the CDR3 is CTCSADKANERLFF.

In its sample, this clone was seen a few times. At residue 12, the TCRdb amino acid sequence and the translated nucleotide sequence differ, so the protein here is the DNA translation. The gene names given are mouse names. CDR3 DNA, as far as it was read: TGTGCCAGCAGTGGGGACAAAACCTATAATTCGCCC. Translating gives CASSGDKTYNSP. From start to end, the CDR3 is CASSGDKTYNSPLYF. The V and J genes are TRBV13-3 and TRBJ1-6, with D possibly matching TRBD1 (6 bases). With the read ending 3 residues before the CDR3 end, the germline J gene is used to fill in that end. TRBJ1-6 is an ORF, with its function uncertain. Germline CDR1 is NNHDY and CDR2 is SYVADS. The ends were cut back, 3 bases at V and 2 bases at J, with 9 bases in the middle. The CDR3 loop spans 15 amino acids.

With respect to this clone: Gene names and germline match the mouse. The DNA ends 4 residues before the CDR3 does, and the rest of the CDR3 is filled in from the germline J gene. The rearrangement links TRBV1 to TRBJ1-4; TRBD1 agrees at 10 bases. The CDR3 extends over 15 amino acids. Per germline, CDR1 NSQYPW and CDR2 LRSPGD (reference sequence). The CDR3 DNA, read in part, is TGCACCTGCAGTGCAAGGGACAGGGGCGGCGAA. Translation: CTCSARDRGGE. The entire CDR3 protein is CTCSARDRGGERLFF.

In this sample, this clone turned up many times. Mouse names are used for the genes. The sequence runs out 4 residues before the end of the CDR3; the remainder is reconstructed from the germline J gene. The gene calls are TRBV13-3 and TRBJ2-1, with 7 bases that match TRBD2. CDR1 is NNHDY and CDR2 is SYVADS in the germline V gene. CDR3 length: 14 residues. The CDR3 DNA, read in part, is TGTGCCAGCAGTGATCGGCTGGGGGAGACT. Translated, it gives CASSDRLGET. The CDR3 reads in full as CASSDRLGETEQFF.

This clone was detected only a few times. Germline and genes here are mouse. CDR3 DNA, as far as it was read: TGCACCTGCAGTGCAGGCAGACTGGGGGGGGATGCAGAA. Amino acids: CTCSAGRLGGDAE. The full CDR3 protein reads CTCSAGRLGGDAETLYF. The chain couples TRBV1 to TRBJ2-3; 11 nucleotides match TRBD2. The read gets to within 4 residues of the CDR3 end, and the germline J gene fills in the rest. This CDR3 is 17 amino acids long. From germline, CDR1 is NSQYPW and CDR2 LRSPGD (reference sequence). The ends lost 1 base at V and 2 bases at J; junction bases unmatched: 5.

With regard to this clone: Gene names and germline match the mouse. The read ends 4 residues before the CDR3 terminus; that terminus is restored from the germline J gene. The rearrangement uses TRBV13-3 and TRBJ2-7; 7 bases align to TRBD1. CDR1 and CDR2 (germline): NNHDY, SYVADS. V gave up 1 base and J gave up 3 bases; unmatched junction bases: 4. This CDR3 contains 14 residues. The sequenced CDR3 bases are TGTGCCAGCAGTGATCCGCCAGGGGGCTAT. Its protein product is CASSDPPGGY. In full, the CDR3 reads CASSDPPGGYEQYF.

Of note for this clone: Gene and germline names: mouse. The read is 4 residues too short to cover the CDR3 end, so that end is filled in from the germline J gene. This CDR3 is also generated by other DNA sequences in the sample. The chain recombines TRBV1 with TRBJ2-3; TRBD1 agrees at 8 bases. Germline V gene data show CDR1 as NSQYPW and CDR2 as LRSPGD (reference sequence). This CDR3 has 16 amino acids. Germline trimming cut 0 bases from V and 2 bases from J; bases unmatched to any gene: 4. The CDR3 bases that were read are TGCACCTGCAGTGCAGAGCGGACAGGGTCTGCAGAA. Protein product: CTCSAERTGSAE. The entire CDR3 protein reads CTCSAERTGSAETLYF.

In this sample, this clone turned up a few times. Gene names and germline match the mouse. The sequenced fragment ends 4 residues before the CDR3 boundary, so the rest is inferred from the germline J gene. The chain employs TRBV13-3 and TRBJ1-4, with unresolved D. V lost 1 base and J lost 0, with 10 bases in between. Germline values: CDR1 NNHDY, CDR2 SYVADS. This CDR3 contains 16 residues. Partial CDR3 DNA: TGTGCCAGCAGTGATCCCTCACAAATTTCCAACGAA. Amino acids: CASSDPSQISNE. The entire CDR3 is CASSDPSQISNERLFF.

This clone appeared many times. Gene and germline names: mouse. CDR3 in amino acids: CASSGGGWYAEQFF. The sequenced part of the CDR3 DNA is TGTGCCAGCAGTGGCGGGGGGTGGTATGCT. The chain employs TRBV13-3 and TRBJ2-1; D perhaps matches TRBD2 (6 bases). Coverage ceases 4 residues before the CDR3 finishes, and the germline J gene fills in the end. Germline CDR1 NNHDY, CDR2 SYVADS. This CDR3 spans 14 amino acids. Trimming removed 3 bases at V and 4 bases at J, with 11 bases between.

In its sample, this clone was seen a few times. Gene names and germline refer to mouse. Read sequence stops 4 residues before the CDR3 end, and the germline J gene provides the missing end. The chain links TRBV13-3 to TRBJ2-7; D perhaps matches TRBD1 (6 bases). This CDR3 is 13 amino acids long. Germline loops: CDR1 NNHDY, CDR2 SYVADS. The CDR3 here is CASSHARGYEQYF. Incomplete CDR3 DNA: TGTGCCAGCAGCCATGCGAGGGGGTAT.

This clone occurred a few times. The genes and germline here are from mouse. The read finishes 4 residues shy of the CDR3 end, and the germline J gene is used to complete it. The chain carries TRBV1 and TRBJ2-1; 7 bases are shared with TRBD1. CDR1 NSQYPW and CDR2 LRSPGD come from the germline V gene (reference sequence). CDR3 size: 17 residues. V lost 0 bases and J lost 2; bases outside the gene matches: 7. CDR3 sequence reads: CTCSADGDREDYAEQFF. CDR3 DNA (partial): TGCACCTGCAGTGCAGATGGAGACAGGGAAGACTATGCT.

As regards this clone: Gene names are the mouse ones. The read ends 4 residues early relative to the CDR3; the germline J gene fills the gap. V is TRBV17 and J is TRBJ2-5, with D hard to call. Deletions cut 2 bases from V and 0 bases from J, with 6 bases between. The CDR3 totals 14 residues. The V gene's germline CDR1 is MNHDT and CDR2 YYDKIL. The CDR3 here is CASSRIVNQDTQYF. Incomplete CDR3 DNA: TGTGCTAGCAGTAGAATAGTTAACCAAGAC.

Worth noting for this clone: Mouse gene names and germline throughout. The CDR3 end lies 4 residues beyond the end of the read and is filled in from the germline J gene. The chain recombines TRBV13-3 with TRBJ2-5; 10 bases line up with TRBD1. V lost 1 base to trimming and J lost 0 bases; unmatched junction nucleotides: 2. From germline, CDR1 is NNHDY and CDR2 SYVADS. The CDR3 covers 16 residues. The CDR3 protein is CASSDLGQGNQDTQYF. Partial CDR3 DNA: TGTGCCAGCAGTGATTTGGGACAGGGGAACCAAGAC.

Worth noting for this clone: All gene names here are mouse names. The CDR3 end falls 4 residues outside the read, so it is completed with the germline J gene. The V and J genes are TRBV13-3 and TRBJ2-3; 10 nucleotides line up with TRBD2. This CDR3 has 15 amino acids. CDR1 is NNHDY, CDR2 SYVADS, per germline. V lost 5 bases, J lost 1 base, and 4 bases stayed unmatched. The DNA read from the CDR3 is TGTGCCAGCAGCCTCTGGGGGGGCCGTGCAGAA. Its protein is CASSLWGGRAE. The full-length CDR3 reads as CASSLWGGRAETLYF.

In the case of this clone: Germline and genes here are mouse. The CDR3 end falls 4 residues outside the read, so it is completed with the germline J gene. The chain uses TRBV13-2 and TRBJ2-1; no definite D call. Germline CDR1 is NNHNN and CDR2 is SYGAGS (reference sequence). The CDR3 runs to 14 residues. V lost 0 bases and J 3 bases, leaving 7 bases between the germline ends. The part of the CDR3 DNA that was read is TGTGCCAGCGGTGATGCCAGGCTCTATGCT. As protein: CASGDARLYA. The CDR3 reads in full as CASGDARLYAEQFF.

This clone was counted between two and nine times. Gene names are the mouse ones. The sequenced fragment ends 4 residues before the CDR3 boundary, so the rest is inferred from the germline J gene. V gene TRBV13-3 combines with J gene TRBJ2-2, with D perhaps matching TRBD1 (6 bases). V lost 2 bases and J lost 1, with 12 bases in between. CDR1 NNHDY and CDR2 SYVADS come from the germline V gene. The CDR3 is 16 residues long. This chain's CDR3 is CASSDAGTKNTGQLYF. The DNA read from the CDR3 is TGTGCCAGCAGTGACGCTGGGACAAAAAACACCGGG.

A note on this clone: Genes and germline are mouse. The read comes to an end 4 residues before the CDR3 does, leaving the germline J gene to fill in the end. The chain has TRBV13-2 and TRBJ1-1; 9 bases are shared with TRBD1. Per germline, CDR1 NNHNN and CDR2 SYGAGS (reference sequence). This CDR3 contains 13 residues. The CDR3 bases that were read are TGTGCCAGCGGTGGGGACAGGGAGGAA. Translated: CASGGDREE. The CDR3, in full, reads CASGGDREEEVFF.

This clone has just a few counts. Mouse names are used for the genes. The CDR3 goes on 4 residues after the read ends, and that part is filled in from the germline J gene. V is TRBV13-1 and J is TRBJ2-7, with 12 positions matching TRBD2. The CDR3 is 15 residues long. Germline V gene sequence: CDR1 NSHNY, CDR2 SYGAGN. The CDR3 bases that were read are TGTGCCAGCAGTGAGCAAGGGACTGGGGGGTAT. This translates into CASSEQGTGGY. The full CDR3 is CASSEQGTGGYEQYF.

This clone was seen a handful of times. Mouse gene names apply. The sequence runs out 4 residues before the end of the CDR3; the remainder is reconstructed from the germline J gene. The J gene is TRBJ2-4, the V gene TRBV19; perhaps TRBD1 as D (5 bases). Germline V CDR1 and CDR2: FNHDT, SITEND (reference sequence). The ends were cut back, 3 bases at V and 0 bases at J, with 8 bases in the middle. The CDR3 sequence is 14 residues long. The sequenced CDR3 bases are TGTGCCAGCAGTACAGGGCCTAGTCAAAAC. Amino acids: CASSTGPSQN. The full CDR3 is CASSTGPSQNTLYF.

This clone was observed many times. The genes are named according to mouse. The read stops 4 residues short of the end of the CDR3; the missing end is completed from the germline J gene. The genes are TRBV13-3 and TRBJ2-4; 13 bases map to TRBD2. Germline lookup yields CDR1 NNHDY and CDR2 SYVADS. The length of the CDR3 is 15 residues. The sequenced CDR3 bases are TGTGCCAGCAGTCCGGGACTGGGGGGGAGGAAC. As protein: CASSPGLGGRN. The CDR3 in full is CASSPGLGGRNTLYF.

Only a few counts were recorded for this clone. The genes are named according to mouse. Coverage ceases 4 residues before the CDR3 finishes, and the germline J gene fills in the end. The chain combines TRBV29 with TRBJ2-1; D is unclear. Germline V CDR1 and CDR2: MSHET, SYDVDS. V lost 7 bases, J lost 0 bases, and 7 bases lay in between. The CDR3 totals 13 residues. CDR3 amino acids: CASTPYNYAEQFF. The CDR3 bases that were read are TGTGCTAGCACCCCCTATAACTATGCT.

This clone has only a few counts. Mouse gene names apply. The read falls 4 residues short of the CDR3 end, and the missing part is taken from the germline J gene. The chain has TRBV1 and TRBJ2-1, with 10 bases that match TRBD1. Unmatched junction bases numbered 6, after V lost 1 base and J lost 6 bases. Germline V CDR1 and CDR2: NSQYPW, LRSPGD (reference sequence). CDR3 size: 16 residues. Incomplete CDR3 DNA: TGCACCTGCAGTGCAGCCCCGGGACAGGGGCGTGCT. It yields the protein CTCSAAPGQGRA. The whole CDR3 is CTCSAAPGQGRAEQFF.

This clone has a handful of counts. These gene names are mouse names. The read terminates 4 residues ahead of where the CDR3 ends, so the germline J gene completes it. This rearrangement joins TRBV13-3 to TRBJ1-1; D is perhaps TRBD1 (5 bases). CDR1 NNHDY and CDR2 SYVADS come from the germline V gene. The CDR3 is 13 residues long. The sequenced part of the CDR3 DNA is TGTGCCAGCAGTGACCGGGGGGATACA. It specifies CASSDRGDT. The entire CDR3 protein reads CASSDRGDTEVFF.

For this clone: Gene labels here are mouse ones. Read sequence stops 4 residues before the CDR3 end, and the germline J gene provides the missing end. The chain uses TRBV1 and TRBJ2-3, with 12 nucleotides matching TRBD2. Germline assignment: CDR1 NSQYPW and CDR2 LRSPGD (reference sequence). V lost 4 bases, J lost 1 base, and 3 bases stayed unmatched. The CDR3 covers 16 residues. The DNA read from the CDR3 is TGCACCTGCAGTGGACTGGGGGGGCAGGGTGCAGAA. Translated: CTCSGLGGQGAE. The full CDR3 protein reads CTCSGLGGQGAETLYF.